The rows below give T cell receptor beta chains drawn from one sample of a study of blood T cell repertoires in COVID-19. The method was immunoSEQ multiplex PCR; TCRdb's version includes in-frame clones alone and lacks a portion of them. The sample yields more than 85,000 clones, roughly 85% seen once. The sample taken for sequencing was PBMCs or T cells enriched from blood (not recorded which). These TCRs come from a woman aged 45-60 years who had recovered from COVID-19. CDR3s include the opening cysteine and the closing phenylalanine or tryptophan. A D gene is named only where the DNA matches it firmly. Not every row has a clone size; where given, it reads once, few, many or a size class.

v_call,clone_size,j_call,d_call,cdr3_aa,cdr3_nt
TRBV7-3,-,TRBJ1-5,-,CASSLGLNQPQHF,TGTGCCAGCAGCCTGGGCCTCAATCAGCCCCAGCATTTT
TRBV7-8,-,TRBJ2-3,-,CASRIGEVTDTQYF,TGTGCCAGCAGAATCGGGGAGGTCACAGATACGCAGTATTTT
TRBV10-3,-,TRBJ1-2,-,CAISSTNYGYTF,TGTGCCATCAGTTCCACTAACTATGGCTACACCTTC
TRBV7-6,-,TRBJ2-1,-,CASSLGVNEQFF,TGTGCCAGCAGCTTAGGAGTCAATGAGCAGTTCTTC
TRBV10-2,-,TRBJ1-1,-,CATGGSEAFF,TGCGCCACGGGCGGGAGCGAAGCTTTCTTT
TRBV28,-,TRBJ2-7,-,CASRSGGQRGEQYF,TGTGCCAGCAGAAGTGGCGGACAGAGGGGTGAGCAGTACTTC
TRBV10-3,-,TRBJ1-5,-,CAISEGASNQPQHF,TGTGCCATCAGTGAAGGGGCCAGCAATCAGCCCCAGCATTTT
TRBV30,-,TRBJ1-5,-,CAWGRDKQPQHF,TGTGCCTGGGGTCGGGATAAACAGCCCCAGCATTTT
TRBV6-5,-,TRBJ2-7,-,CASSSYRGAGGYF,TGTGCCAGCAGTTCCTACAGGGGCGCGGGAGGGTACTTC
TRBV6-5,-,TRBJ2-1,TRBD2,CASSGGSSYNEQFF,TGTGCCAGCAGCGGGGGGAGCTCCTACAATGAGCAGTTCTTC
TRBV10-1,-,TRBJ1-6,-,CASSESTGNSPLHF,TGCGCCAGCAGTGAGTCTACAGGGAATTCACCCCTCCACTTT
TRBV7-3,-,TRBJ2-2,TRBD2,CASSLGLAAIDSNTGELFF,TGTGCCAGCAGCTTAGGTCTAGCGGCCATAGACTCGAACACCGGGGAGCTGTTTTTT
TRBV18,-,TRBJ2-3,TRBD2,CASSTSGSTDTQYF,TGTGCCAGCTCCACTAGCGGAAGCACAGATACGCAGTATTTT
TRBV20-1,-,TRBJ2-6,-,CSASGGGSGANVLTF,TGCAGTGCTAGTGGCGGAGGCTCTGGGGCCAACGTCCTGACTTTC
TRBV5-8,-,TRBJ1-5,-,CASSLTYSNQPQHF,TGTGCCAGCAGCTTAACTTATAGCAATCAGCCCCAGCATTTT
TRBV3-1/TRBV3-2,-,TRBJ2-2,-,CASSQEGAAGELFF,TGTGCCAGCAGCCAAGAGGGGGCCGCCGGGGAGCTGTTTTTT
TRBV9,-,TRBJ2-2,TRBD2,CASSSKLGLAGATTTGELFF,TGTGCCAGCAGCTCAAAATTGGGACTAGCGGGGGCGACGACCACCGGGGAGCTGTTTTTT
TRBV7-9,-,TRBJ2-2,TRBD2,CASSFRTSGNTGELFF,TGTGCCAGCAGCTTCCGGACTAGCGGTAACACCGGGGAGCTGTTTTTT
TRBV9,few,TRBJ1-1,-,CASTVGGVPNTEAFF,TGTGCCAGCACCGTAGGAGGCGTCCCGAACACTGAAGCTTTCTTT
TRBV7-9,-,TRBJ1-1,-,CASSLYGSTEAFF,TGTGCCAGCAGCTTATATGGGAGCACTGAAGCTTTCTTT
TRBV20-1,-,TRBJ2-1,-,CSALIDEQFF,TGCAGTGCCCTAATCGATGAGCAGTTCTTC
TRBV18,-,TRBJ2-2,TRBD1,CASSPPGQGSGELFF,TGTGCCAGCTCACCACCGGGACAGGGTAGCGGGGAGCTGTTTTTT
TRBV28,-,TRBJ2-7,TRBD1,CASRDSMTGIEQYF,TGTGCCAGCAGAGACAGTATGACAGGGATCGAGCAGTACTTC
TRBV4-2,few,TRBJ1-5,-,CASSQDGGQPQHF,TGTGCCAGCAGCCAAGATGGAGGTCAGCCCCAGCATTTT
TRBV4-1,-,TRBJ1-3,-,CASSQDQGSGNTIYF,TGCGCCAGCAGCCAAGATCAGGGTTCTGGAAACACCATATATTTT
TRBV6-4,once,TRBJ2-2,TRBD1,CASSADRGQNTGELFF,TGTGCCAGCAGTGCCGACAGGGGGCAAAACACCGGGGAGCTGTTTTTT
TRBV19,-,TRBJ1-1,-,CATQDQFRVEDTEAFF,TGTGCCACACAAGACCAATTCAGAGTCGAGGACACTGAAGCTTTCTTT
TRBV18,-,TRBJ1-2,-,CASSPPGKTSYGYTF,TGTGCCAGCTCACCACCCGGGAAGACCTCCTATGGCTACACCTTC
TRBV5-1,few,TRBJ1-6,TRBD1,CASSFTGTGESPLHF,TGCGCCAGCAGTTTTACCGGGACAGGAGAATCACCCCTCCACTTT
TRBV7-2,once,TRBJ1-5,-,CASSLGQMSNQPQHF,TGTGCCAGCAGCTTAGGCCAGATGAGCAATCAGCCCCAGCATTTT
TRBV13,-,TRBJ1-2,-,CASSLGPGVYGYTF,TGTGCCAGCAGCTTAGGTCCAGGGGTCTATGGCTACACCTTC
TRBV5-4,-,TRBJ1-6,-,CASSLAGGPNSPLHF,TGTGCCAGCAGCTTGGCGGGGGGCCCGAATTCACCCCTCCACTTT
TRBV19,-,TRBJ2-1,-,CASIAPLNNEQFF,TGTGCCAGTATAGCCCCCTTAAACAATGAGCAGTTCTTC
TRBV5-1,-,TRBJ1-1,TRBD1,CASSLDVRDSEAFF,TGCGCCAGCAGCCTGGACGTCCGGGACAGTGAAGCTTTCTTT
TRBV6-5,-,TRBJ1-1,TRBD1,CASSRDRGTEAFF,TGTGCCAGCAGCAGGGACAGGGGCACTGAAGCTTTCTTT
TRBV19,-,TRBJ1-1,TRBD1,CASRAPDRGDTEAFF,TGTGCCAGTAGAGCTCCGGACAGGGGCGACACTGAAGCTTTCTTT
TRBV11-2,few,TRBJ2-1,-,CASSTHRGLYNEQFF,TGTGCCAGCAGCACCCATAGGGGGTTATACAATGAGCAGTTCTTC
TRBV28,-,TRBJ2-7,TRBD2,CASSLEAGGTYEQYF,TGTGCCAGCAGTTTAGAAGCGGGAGGGACCTACGAGCAGTACTTC
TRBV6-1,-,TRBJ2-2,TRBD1,CASSEMTGLELFF,TGTGCCAGCAGTGAAATGACAGGGCTTGAGCTGTTTTTT
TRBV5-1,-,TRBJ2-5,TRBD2,CASSGGTSPETQYF,TGCGCCAGCAGCGGAGGGACTAGCCCCGAGACCCAGTACTTC
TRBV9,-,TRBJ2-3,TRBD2,CASSLTGGLADTQYF,TGTGCCAGCAGCTTAACGGGGGGGTTGGCAGATACGCAGTATTTT
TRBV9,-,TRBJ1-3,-,CASSVDEWASGNTIYF,TGTGCCAGCAGCGTAGACGAATGGGCCTCTGGAAACACCATATATTTT
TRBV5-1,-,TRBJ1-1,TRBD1,CASSPVTGALRAFF,TGCGCCAGCAGCCCGGTGACAGGGGCCCTCCGAGCTTTCTTT
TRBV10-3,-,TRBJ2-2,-,CAISRQDANTGELFF,TGTGCCATCAGTAGACAGGACGCGAACACCGGGGAGCTGTTTTTT
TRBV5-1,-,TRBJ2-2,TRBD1,CASSGEDRVISAGELFF,TGCGCCAGCAGCGGGGAGGACAGGGTAATTTCCGCCGGGGAGCTGTTTTTT
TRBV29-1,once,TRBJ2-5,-,CSVDPSGQETQYF,TGCAGCGTTGACCCCTCCGGCCAAGAGACCCAGTACTTC
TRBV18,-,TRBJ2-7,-,CASSPGGAGLSYEQYF,TGTGCCAGCTCACCGGGGGGGGCAGGCCTTTCATACGAGCAGTACTTC
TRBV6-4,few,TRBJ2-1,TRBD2,CASSLGLAEHNEQFF,TGTGCCAGCAGCCTGGGACTAGCGGAGCACAATGAGCAGTTCTTC
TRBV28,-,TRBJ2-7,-,CASSLRAGYNEQYF,TGTGCCAGCAGTTTACGCGCAGGGTACAACGAGCAGTACTTC
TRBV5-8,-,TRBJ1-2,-,CAMLNRVSDYGYTF,TGTGCCATGCTAAACAGGGTTTCGGACTATGGCTACACCTTC
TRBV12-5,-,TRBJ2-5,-,CASGPPGRGPVTQYF,TGTGCTAGTGGTCCCCCTGGGCGGGGTCCAGTGACCCAGTACTTC
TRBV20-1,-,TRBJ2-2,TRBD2,CSASRASGGSTGELFF,TGCAGTGCTAGTAGGGCTAGCGGGGGGAGCACCGGGGAGCTGTTTTTT
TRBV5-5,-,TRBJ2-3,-,CASSLVPGVGGADTQYF,TGTGCCAGCAGCTTGGTACCAGGCGTCGGAGGGGCAGATACGCAGTATTTT
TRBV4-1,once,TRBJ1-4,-,CASSQDLEKLFF,TGCGCCAGCAGCCAAGATCTAGAAAAACTGTTTTTT
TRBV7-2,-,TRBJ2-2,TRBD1,CASSFRHGWDRKPGELFF,TGTGCCAGCAGCTTTAGGCATGGATGGGACAGGAAACCCGGGGAGCTGTTTTTT
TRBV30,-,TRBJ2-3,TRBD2,CAWSGGRGRNTQYF,TGTGCCTGGAGTGGCGGGAGGGGAAGAAATACGCAGTATTTT
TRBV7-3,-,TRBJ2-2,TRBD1,CASRTGGNTGELFF,TGTGCCAGCAGGACAGGGGGCAACACCGGGGAGCTGTTTTTT
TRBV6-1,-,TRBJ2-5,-,CASCDATRGGFGETQYF,TGTGCCAGCTGTGATGCCACTAGGGGGGGGTTCGGGGAGACCCAGTACTTC